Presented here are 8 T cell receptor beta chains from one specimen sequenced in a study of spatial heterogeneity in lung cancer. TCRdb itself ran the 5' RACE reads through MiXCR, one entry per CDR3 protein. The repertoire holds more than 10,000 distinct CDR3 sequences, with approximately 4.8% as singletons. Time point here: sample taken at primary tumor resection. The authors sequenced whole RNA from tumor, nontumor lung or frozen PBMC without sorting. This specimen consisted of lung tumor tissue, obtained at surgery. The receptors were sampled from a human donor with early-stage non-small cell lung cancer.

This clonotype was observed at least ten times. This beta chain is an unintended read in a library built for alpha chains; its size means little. The CDR3 DNA sequence: TGTGCCAGCAGCCCGAGACTAGCGGGGACCACAGATACGCAGTATTTT. This codes for CASSPRLAGTTDTQYF. The chain uses TRBV7-9 and TRBJ2-3; 11 nucleotides align to TRBD2. V trimming: 5 bases; J trimming: 2 bases; junction bases outside the gene matches: 6. Germline loops: CDR1 SEHNR, CDR2 FQNEAQ (reference sequence). The CDR3 is 16 amino acids. Full variable domain (outside the CDR3, taken from reference TRBV7-9 and TRBJ2-3): DTGVSQNPRHKITKRGQNVTFRCDPISEHNRLYWYRQTLGQGPEFLTYFQNEAQLEKSRLLSDRFSAERPKGSFSTLEIQRTEQGDSAMYLCASSPRLAGTTDTQYFGPGTRLTVL.

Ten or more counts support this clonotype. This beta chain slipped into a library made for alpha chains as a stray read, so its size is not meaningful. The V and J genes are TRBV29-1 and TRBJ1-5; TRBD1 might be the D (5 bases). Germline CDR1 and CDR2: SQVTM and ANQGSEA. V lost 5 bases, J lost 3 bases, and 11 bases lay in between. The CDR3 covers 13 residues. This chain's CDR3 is CSVTSGFNQPQHF. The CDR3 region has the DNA TGCAGCGTTACCTCAGGGTTCAATCAGCCCCAGCATTTT.

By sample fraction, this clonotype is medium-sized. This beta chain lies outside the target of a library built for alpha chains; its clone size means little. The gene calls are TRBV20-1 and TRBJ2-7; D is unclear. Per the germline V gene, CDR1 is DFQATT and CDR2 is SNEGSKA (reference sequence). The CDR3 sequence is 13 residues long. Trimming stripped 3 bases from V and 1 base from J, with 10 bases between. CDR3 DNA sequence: TGCAGTGCTAGTACAAGCCTTTCCTACGAGCAGTACTTC. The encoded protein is CSASTSLSYEQYF.

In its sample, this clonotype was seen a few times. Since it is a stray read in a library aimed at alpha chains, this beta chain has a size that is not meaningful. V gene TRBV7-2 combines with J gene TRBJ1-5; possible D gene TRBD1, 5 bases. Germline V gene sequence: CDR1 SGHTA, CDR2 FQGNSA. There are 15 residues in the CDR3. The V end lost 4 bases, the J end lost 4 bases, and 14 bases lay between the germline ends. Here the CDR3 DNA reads TGTGCCAGCAGCTCGTCCGGGACGGGGAATCAGCCCCAGCATTTT. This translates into CASSSSGTGNQPQHF.

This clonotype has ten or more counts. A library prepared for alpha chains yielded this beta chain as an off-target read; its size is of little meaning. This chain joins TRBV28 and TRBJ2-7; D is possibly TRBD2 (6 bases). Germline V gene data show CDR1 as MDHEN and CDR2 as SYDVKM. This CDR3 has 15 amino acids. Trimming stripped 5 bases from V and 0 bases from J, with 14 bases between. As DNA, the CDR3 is TGTGCCAGCAGTCCGGGGGAGCGTCCCTCCTACGAGCAGTACGTC. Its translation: CASSPGERPSYEQYV.

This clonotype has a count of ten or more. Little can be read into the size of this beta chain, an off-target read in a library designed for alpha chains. DNA of the CDR3: TGTGCCTGGAAGTTCCTTGGGGGGCCCGAAGGGAATGAGCAGTTCTTC. It translates to CAWKFLGGPEGNEQFF. The rearrangement uses TRBV30 and TRBJ2-1; D tentatively reads TRBD1 or TRBD2 (6 bases each). V lost 4 bases and J 7 bases, leaving 23 bases between the germline ends. CDR3 length equals 16 residues. CDR1 is GTSNPN and CDR2 is SVGIG in the germline V gene (reference sequence).

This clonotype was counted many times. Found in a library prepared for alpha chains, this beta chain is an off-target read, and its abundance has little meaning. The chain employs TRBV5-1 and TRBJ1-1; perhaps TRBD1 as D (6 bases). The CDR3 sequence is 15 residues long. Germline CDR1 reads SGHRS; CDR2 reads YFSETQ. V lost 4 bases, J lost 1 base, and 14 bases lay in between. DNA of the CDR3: TGCGCCAGCAGCACGGGACATGCCGAGAACACTGAAGCTTTCTTT. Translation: CASSTGHAENTEAFF.

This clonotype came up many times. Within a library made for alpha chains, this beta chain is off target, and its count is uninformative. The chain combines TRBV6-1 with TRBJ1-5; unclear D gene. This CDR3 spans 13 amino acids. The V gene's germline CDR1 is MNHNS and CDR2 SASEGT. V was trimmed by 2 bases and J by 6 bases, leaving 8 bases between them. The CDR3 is CASSEKGGQPQHF. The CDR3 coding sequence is TGTGCCAGCAGTGAAAAGGGAGGTCAGCCCCAGCATTTT.